Sequencing of this T cell receptor (beta chain) was carried out in a study of blood T cell repertoires in COVID-19. Study information: Nucleic acid was either cDNA or gDNA, and it came from T cells, B-cell-depleted T cells, or PBMCs.

This CDR3 spans 14 amino acids. Trimming cost V 5 bases and J 6 bases; bases outside gene matches: 6. Per the germline V gene, CDR1 is SEHNR and CDR2 is FQNEAQ (reference sequence). This clone was picked up a small number of times. Some clones are missing from TCRdb's copy, which holds only in-frame ones; the method was immunoSEQ multiplex PCR. The data show fewer than 60,000 clones, with approximately 95% seen just once and 0.9% to 1.1% held by the top ten. The sequenced sample consisted of peripheral blood. The TCR originated in a man in his sixties with COVID-19, enrolled during active disease. The V call is TRBV7-9, the J call TRBJ2-7, with 11 positions matching TRBD2. This CDR3 reads CASSLTSGVTEQYF. CDR3 bases: TGTGCCAGCAGCCTGACTAGCGGGGTAACCGAGCAGTACTTC.